This TCR beta chain derives from a study of blood T cell repertoires in COVID-19. Looking at the study overall: Nucleic acid was either cDNA or gDNA, and it came from T cells, B-cell-depleted T cells, or PBMCs.

This CDR3 region has 15 residues. V lost 5 bases and J lost 6; bases outside the gene matches: 10. Germline-derived CDR1 and CDR2 are SGHTA and FQGNSA. Per the study methods: Counts of nucleated cells, estimated from reference gene primer amplification, were obtained. The protocol was immunoSEQ multiplex PCR, while the TCRdb copy is restricted to in-frame clones and leaves out a portion. V and J calls and clone size are copied from that table; D and trimming were computed from the DNA. The top ten hold 1% to 1.5% of the sample, which has fewer than 500,000 clones, around 87% seen once. Sequences were obtained from PBMCs or T cells enriched from blood (not recorded which). This receptor was identified in a man aged 30 to 39 who had recovered from COVID-19. The V and J genes are TRBV7-2 and TRBJ2-7; TRBD1 agrees at 10 bases. The CDR3 is CASSERQGAPVEQYF. CDR3 DNA: TGTGCCAGCAGCGAACGACAGGGGGCGCCGGTCGAGCAGTACTTC.